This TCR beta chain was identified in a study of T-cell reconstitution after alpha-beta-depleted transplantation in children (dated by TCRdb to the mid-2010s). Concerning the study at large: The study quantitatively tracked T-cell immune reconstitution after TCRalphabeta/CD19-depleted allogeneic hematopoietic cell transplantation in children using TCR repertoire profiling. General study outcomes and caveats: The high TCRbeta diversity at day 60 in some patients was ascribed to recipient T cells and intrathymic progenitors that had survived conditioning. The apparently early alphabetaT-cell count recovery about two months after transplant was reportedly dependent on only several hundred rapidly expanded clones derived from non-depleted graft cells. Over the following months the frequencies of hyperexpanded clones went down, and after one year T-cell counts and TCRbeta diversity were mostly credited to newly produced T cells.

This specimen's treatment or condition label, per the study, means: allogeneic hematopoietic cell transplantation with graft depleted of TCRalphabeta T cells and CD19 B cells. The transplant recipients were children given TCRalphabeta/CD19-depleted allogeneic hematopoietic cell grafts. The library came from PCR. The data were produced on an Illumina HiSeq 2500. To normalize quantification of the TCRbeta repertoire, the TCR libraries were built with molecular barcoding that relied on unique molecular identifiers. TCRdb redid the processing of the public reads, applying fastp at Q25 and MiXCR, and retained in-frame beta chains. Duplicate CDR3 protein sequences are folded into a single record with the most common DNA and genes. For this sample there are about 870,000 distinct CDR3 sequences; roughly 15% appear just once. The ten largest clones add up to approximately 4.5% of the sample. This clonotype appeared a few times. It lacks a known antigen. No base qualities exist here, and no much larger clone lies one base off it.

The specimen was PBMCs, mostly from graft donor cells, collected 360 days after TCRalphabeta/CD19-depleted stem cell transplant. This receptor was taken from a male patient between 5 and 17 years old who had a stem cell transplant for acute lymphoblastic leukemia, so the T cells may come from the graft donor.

The nucleotides read TGTGCCAGCAAGGGAGACCTTATGAACACTGAAGCTTTCTTT. Its translation is CASKGDLMNTEAFF. In this chain, TRBV2 is recombined with TRBJ1-1; the D segment cannot be called with confidence. CDR1 and CDR2 were assigned from the germline V gene as SNHLY and FYNNEI. The germline ends are 12 bases apart after V is trimmed by 7 bases and J by 0 bases. From the cysteine through the phenylalanine, the CDR3 covers 14 amino acids. CDR3 DNA only is kept here, 42 bases in frame from base 1.